A single T cell receptor beta chain is shown here with its context. What it binds is not known. These data belong to a study of cytomegalovirus exposure and HLA in healthy donors. Primers for the PCR totalled 60 Vbeta and 13 Jbeta. Only in-frame clones appear in the TCRdb table, and some are missing; sequencing was by immunoSEQ multiplex PCR. The sample gives about 180,000 clones, over 70% of which show up once; 1.4% is in the top ten. Germline CDR1 SNHLY, CDR2 FYNNEI. There are 14 residues in the CDR3. Trimming removed 6 bases from V and 2 bases from J, with 14 bases in between. Although they were nominally healthy when sampled, donors likely had unrecorded immune exposures. Study outcomes and limitations: Cytomegalovirus association was assigned to about 150 TCR beta chains. Earlier findings revealed that most TCR beta V segments proved productive either about 90% or about 30% of the time. A link between a missense DCLRE1C variant and TCR beta V- and J-gene trimming emerged from a later analysis.

The specimen sequenced was PBMCs. The TCR originated in a young man in good health and CMV-seronegative. The chain has TRBV2 and TRBJ2-7; TRBD1 is a possible D gene (6 bases). CDR3 region: CASRGRGPTYEQYF. The CDR3 nucleotides read TGTGCCAGCAGGGGCAGGGGCCCCACCTACGAGCAGTACTTC.